This TCR beta chain was captured in a study of Graves' ophthalmopathy and Graves' hyperthyroidism. From RNA, the CDR3 regions of TCR beta chains were amplified and sequenced. HTBI-primed first-round RT-PCR preceded second-round multiplex PCR. MiXCR was run by TCRdb on the multiplex PCR reads, yielding one entry per CDR3 protein. The table lists hundreds of thousands of distinct CDR3 sequences, about 22% of them singletons. This clonotype was counted many times. The V end was cut by 0 bases, the J end by 2 bases, with 10 bases between. This CDR3 has 15 amino acids. The germline gives CDR1 MNHEY, CDR2 SVGAGI.

The TCR originated in a woman in her 50s with Graves' ophthalmopathy. The sample consisted of peripheral blood. The genes are TRBV6-5 and TRBJ1-1; perhaps TRBD1 as D (6 bases). DNA for the CDR3: TGTGCCAGCAGTTACTCGGGGGCGACCAACACTGAAGCTTTCTTT. It is translated as CASSYSGATNTEAFF.